The rows below give T cell receptor beta chains drawn from one sample of a study of spatial heterogeneity in lung cancer. One entry per CDR3 protein results from TCRdb running MiXCR on the 5' RACE reads. The data hold over 40,000 distinct CDR3 sequences, with 10% to 15% observed a single time. Sequenced material: PBMCs, taken at follow-up. The receptors originated from a male donor with early-stage non-small cell lung cancer. Both conserved end residues are part of each CDR3. Each record gives: CDR3 DNA, CDR3 protein, J gene, clone size, V gene, D gene. A D gene is named only where the DNA matches it firmly. Only part of the rows carry a size: once, few, many, or a class if the clone is expanded.

DNA: TGTGCCAGCAAGGACAACCAATACAATGAGCAGTTCTTC; CDR3: CASKDNQYNEQFF; J: TRBJ2-1; size: -; V: TRBV12-3/TRBV12-4; D: -
DNA: TGCGCCAGCAGCTTGGATCAAGGGACAGGGCTCTACGAGCAGTACTTC; CDR3: CASSLDQGTGLYEQYF; J: TRBJ2-7; size: many; V: TRBV5-1; D: TRBD1
DNA: TGTGCCAGCAGCCCGGGACTAGCGGCTTCCGGTTCGTTCACAGATACGCAGTATTTT; CDR3: CASSPGLAASGSFTDTQYF; J: TRBJ2-3; size: many; V: TRBV12-3/TRBV12-4; D: TRBD2
DNA: TGTGCCAGCAGCTACCGGGACAGCACCTACAATGAGCAGTTCTTC; CDR3: CASSYRDSTYNEQFF; J: TRBJ2-1; size: many; V: TRBV7-7; D: TRBD1
DNA: TGCGCCAGCAGCTTGTCCCTAGCTGGGGCCAACGTCCTGACTTTC; CDR3: CASSLSLAGANVLTF; J: TRBJ2-6; size: many; V: TRBV5-1; D: -
DNA: TGTGCCAGCAGCTTACCCCGGGACGGAGCATACGAGCAGTACTTC; CDR3: CASSLPRDGAYEQYF; J: TRBJ2-7; size: -; V: TRBV7-2; D: -
DNA: TGTGCCAGCAGTTCAGCTTCCGGGACTAGGAACACAGATACGCAGTATTTT; CDR3: CASSSASGTRNTDTQYF; J: TRBJ2-3; size: many; V: TRBV6-2/TRBV6-3; D: TRBD2
DNA: TGTGCCAGCAGCTTAAACAGGGGAGGTCCAGATACGCAGTATTTT; CDR3: CASSLNRGGPDTQYF; J: TRBJ2-3; size: many; V: TRBV7-3; D: -
DNA: TGTGCCAGCAGCGTAGACCCCCAACCCTACTCCTACAATGAGCAGTTCTTC; CDR3: CASSVDPQPYSYNEQFF; J: TRBJ2-1; size: many; V: TRBV9; D: -
DNA: TGCAGCGGGGGGGACCCCGGGATATGGGCCGGGGAGCTGTTTTTT; CDR3: CSGGDPGIWAGELFF; J: TRBJ2-2; size: many; V: TRBV29-1; D: -
DNA: TGTGCCATCAGTGATAGGGGCGGGGATCAGCCCCAGCATTTT; CDR3: CAISDRGGDQPQHF; J: TRBJ1-5; size: many; V: TRBV10-3; D: -
DNA: TGTGCCAGCACCTTAGGGGGGGATCAGCCCCAGCATTTT; CDR3: CASTLGGDQPQHF; J: TRBJ1-5; size: many; V: TRBV12-3/TRBV12-4; D: -
DNA: TGTGCCAGCAGTTTTCAGCCCAGCAATCAGCCCCAGCATTTT; CDR3: CASSFQPSNQPQHF; J: TRBJ1-5; size: -; V: TRBV27; D: -
DNA: TGTGCCAGCAGCTTGGGACAGATCTACAATGAGCAGTTCTTC; CDR3: CASSLGQIYNEQFF; J: TRBJ2-1; size: many; V: TRBV5-6; D: -